These 22 T cell receptor beta chains originate from one sample sequenced in a study of shared clonotypes between healthy human individuals. TCRdb's table, derived via immunoSEQ multiplex PCR, lists solely in-frame clones and lacks some. The sample lists approximately 2.5 million clones, over 85% occurring once. The sample was naive CD4+ T cells from PBMCs. Described subset: CD45RA+ positively selected. The receptors originated from a man aged 18-30 years in good health. Some clones in this sample may be carry-over from other donors' samples.

The chain is built from TRBV5-4 and TRBJ1-5; 8 bases are a match to TRBD1. This CDR3 contains 14 residues. CDR1 and CDR2 (germline): SGHNT, YYREEE (reference sequence). Trimming at V came to 4 bases and at J to 6 bases, leaving 6 bases not matched to a gene. DNA of the CDR3: TGTGCCAGCAGCAACAGGGGGGGAGGTCAGCCCCAGCATTTT. Amino acids: CASSNRGGGQPQHF.

Notes on this clone: This sample also contains other DNA sequences that code for the same CDR3. CDR3 DNA sequence: TGTGCCAGCAGCCTTCGGACAGGGACCTACGAGCAGTACTTC. This translates into CASSLRTGTYEQYF. The genes are TRBV11-2 and TRBJ2-7; TRBD1 agrees at 8 bases. This CDR3 has 14 residues. Germline V gene sequence: CDR1 SGHAT, CDR2 FQNNGV. The J segment lost 2 bases and the V segment lost 5 bases, leaving 5 bases of the junction unmatched.

The V and J genes are TRBV4-2 and TRBJ2-7, with TRBD2 matching 7 bases. Germline assignment: CDR1 LGHNA and CDR2 YNFKEQ. The CDR3 is 19 residues long. V was pared by 4 bases and J by 0 bases, with 18 bases of the junction left unmatched. The CDR3 coding sequence is TGTGCCAGCAGCCCCCTCCGGTTCCGGGGGGATTCAAGCTCCTACGAGCAGTACTTC. It translates to CASSPLRFRGDSSSYEQYF.

The rearrangement uses TRBV7-3 and TRBJ2-1; possibly TRBD2 for D (5 bases). Trimming took 1 base from V and 7 from J, leaving 11 bases between them. Germline lookup yields CDR1 SGHTA and CDR2 FQGTGA. The CDR3 is made up of 14 amino acids. CDR3 protein: CASSLRLTTNEQFF. CDR3 nucleotides: TGTGCCAGCAGCTTAAGACTAACTACAAATGAGCAGTTCTTC. Full variable domain (outside the CDR3, taken from reference TRBV7-3 and TRBJ2-1): GAGVSQTPSNKVTEKGKYVELRCDPISGHTALYWYRQSLGQGPEFLIYFQGTGAADDSGLPNDRFFAVRPEGSVSTLKIQRTERGDSAVYLCASSLRLTTNEQFFGPGTRLTVL.

The J gene is TRBJ2-1, the V gene TRBV2, with 8 bases fitting TRBD2. The ends lost 7 bases at V and 0 bases at J; junction bases unmatched: 5. The CDR3 is made up of 15 amino acids. The germline V gene has CDR1 SNHLY and CDR2 FYNNEI. CDR3 coding DNA: TGTGCCAGCAAGTTAGCGGGAACCTCCTACAATGAGCAGTTCTTC. The encoded protein is CASKLAGTSYNEQFF. The full variable domain, in which reference TRBV2 and TRBJ2-1 provide the parts outside the CDR3, is EPEVTQTPSHQVTQMGQEVILRCVPISNHLYFYWYRQILGQKVEFLVSFYNNEISEKSEIFDDQFSVERPDGSNFTLKIRSTKLEDSAMYFCASKLAGTSYNEQFFGPGTRLTVL.

CDR3 protein: CAWRRGGNYEQYF. As DNA, the CDR3 is TGTGCCTGGAGACGAGGGGGCAACTACGAGCAGTACTTC. V is TRBV30 and J is TRBJ2-7, with 7 nucleotides matching TRBD1. CDR1 GTSNPN and CDR2 SVGIG come from the germline V gene (reference sequence). CDR3 size: 13 residues. The V and J ends lost 3 bases and 3 bases, in that order; junction bases with no gene match: 5.

In this sample, this clone turned up once. The chain recombines TRBV11-2 with TRBJ1-4; no firm D call. Looked up from germline, CDR1 is SGHAT and CDR2 is FQNNGV. This CDR3 has 16 residues. The ends were cut back, 0 bases at V and 1 base at J, with 9 bases in the middle. Here the CDR3 reads CASSLDPRVTNEKLFF. In nucleotides, the CDR3 is TGTGCCAGCAGCTTAGATCCCCGGGTAACTAATGAAAAACTGTTTTTT.

This chain links TRBV6-1 with TRBJ1-5; D might be TRBD1 (6 bases). Germline V CDR1 and CDR2: MNHNS, SASEGT. With 6 bases removed from V and 3 bases from J, the gap between germline ends came to 15 bases. This CDR3 has 15 amino acids. CDR3 amino acids: CASSLARDNNQPQHF. The CDR3 DNA sequence: TGTGCCAGCAGCCTGGCCAGGGACAACAATCAGCCCCAGCATTTT.

This clone turned up a few times. V gene TRBV6-5 combines with J gene TRBJ1-1, with 7 bases aligning to TRBD1. The CDR3 contains 13 residues. Looked up from germline, CDR1 is MNHEY and CDR2 is SVGAGI. Unmatched junction bases numbered 3, after V lost 2 bases and J lost 6 bases. CDR3 nucleotides: TGTGCCAGCAGTTACAGGGGGCAGGCTGAAGCTTTCTTT. This gives the protein CASSYRGQAEAFF.

The chain recombines TRBV19 with TRBJ2-5; TRBD1 aligns across 7 bases. From germline, CDR1 is LNHDA and CDR2 SQIVND (reference sequence). The ends lost 7 bases at V and 3 bases at J; junction bases unmatched: 8. This CDR3 has 14 amino acids. The CDR3 DNA reads as TGTGCCAGTAAAAACAGGGGTTCGGAAGAGACCCAGTACTTC. Its translation: CASKNRGSEETQYF. Full variable domain (missing parts from reference TRBV19 and TRBJ2-5): DGGITQSPKYLFRKEGQNVTLSCEQNLNHDAMYWYRQDPGQGLRLIYYSQIVNDFQKGDIAEGYSVSREKKESFPLTVTSAQKNPTAFYLCASKNRGSEETQYFGPGTRLLVL.

V usage is TRBV7-3 and J usage is TRBJ2-7, with a possible D match to TRBD2 (5 bases). From germline, CDR1 is SGHTA and CDR2 FQGTGA. The CDR3 totals 13 residues. The V end lost 1 base, the J end lost 7 bases, and 11 bases lay between the germline ends. The CDR3 DNA reads as TGTGCCAGCAGCTTAAGCCGATCGGGGGAGCAGTACTTC. This encodes CASSLSRSGEQYF.

The J gene is TRBJ2-7, the V gene TRBV4-1; D not certain. The germline gives CDR1 MGHRA, CDR2 YSYEKL. The CDR3 totals 14 residues. Trimming took off 1 base at V and 0 bases at J, with 7 bases between the two ends. The CDR3 reads CASSQGSSSYEQYF. CDR3 in DNA: TGCGCCAGCAGCCAAGGGAGTAGCTCCTACGAGCAGTACTTC.

Comment on this clone: Other DNA sequences within the sample encode an identical CDR3. The chain uses TRBV30 and TRBJ2-7; TRBD1 matches 8 bases. Germline-derived CDR1 and CDR2 are GTSNPN and SVGIG (reference sequence). J lost 4 bases, V lost 1 base, and 3 bases had no gene match. This CDR3 has 13 amino acids. The CDR3 region has the DNA TGTGCCTGGAGTGGCGACAGGGGTTACGAGCAGTACTTC. Its translation: CAWSGDRGYEQYF.

The chain employs TRBV5-1 and TRBJ2-2; possibly TRBD1 or TRBD2 for D (5 bases each). The V end lost 3 bases, the J end lost 6 bases, and 15 bases lay between the germline ends. The CDR3 totals 15 residues. The V gene's germline CDR1 is SGHRS and CDR2 YFSETQ. CDR3 sequence reads: CASSSTAVGSGELFF. The CDR3 DNA reads as TGCGCCAGCAGCTCGACAGCGGTCGGGTCCGGGGAGCTGTTTTTT.

The V and J genes are TRBV19 and TRBJ1-4; D is possibly TRBD1 (5 bases). Trimming removed 4 bases from V and 8 bases from J, with 11 bases in between. The length of the CDR3 is 13 residues. Germline V gives CDR1 LNHDA, CDR2 SQIVND (reference sequence). The CDR3: CASSKRDGEKLFF. The DNA for the CDR3 is TGTGCCAGTAGTAAACGGGACGGGGAAAAACTGTTTTTT.

CDR3 coding DNA: TGTGCCAGCAGTTCAAGGGGGGAGGGTGATGAAAAACTGTTTTTT. It specifies CASSSRGEGDEKLFF. The chain recombines TRBV28 with TRBJ1-4; tentatively, D is TRBD1 (6 bases). Between the trimmed V and J ends, which lost 4 bases and 6 bases, there was a span of 15 bases. Germline V gene sequence: CDR1 MDHEN, CDR2 SYDVKM. This CDR3 region has 15 residues. Full variable domain (outside the CDR3, taken from reference TRBV28 and TRBJ1-4): DVKVTQSSRYLVKRTGEKVFLECVQDMDHENMFWYRQDPGLGLRLIYFSYDVKMKEKGDIPEGYSVSREKKERFSLILESASTNQTSMYLCASSSRGEGDEKLFFGSGTQLSVL.

Only one count was recorded for this clone. The CDR3 protein is CASSLVAKNIQYF. Written as DNA, the CDR3 is TGTGCCAGCAGTCTCGTAGCCAAAAACATTCAGTACTTC. The rearrangement uses TRBV6-1 and TRBJ2-4; D gene unclear. Deletions cut 5 bases from V and 0 bases from J, with 5 bases between. This CDR3 is 13 amino acids long. Germline V gene lookup returns CDR1 MNHNS and CDR2 SASEGT.

The gene calls are TRBV27 and TRBJ2-7; D may be TRBD1 (5 bases). V shed 6 bases and J shed 0 bases, with 15 bases lying between them. CDR3 length: 15 amino acids. CDR1 MNHEY and CDR2 SMNVEV come from the germline V gene (reference sequence). The chain's CDR3 is CASRPLRETSYEQYF. DNA for the CDR3: TGTGCCAGCAGACCCCTCAGGGAAACCTCCTACGAGCAGTACTTC.

V usage is TRBV4-2 and J usage is TRBJ1-4; D is uncertain. V lost 1 base to trimming and J lost 6 bases, with 3 bases between them. CDR1 and CDR2 (germline): LGHNA, YNFKEQ. CDR3 length: 12 residues. CDR3 DNA: TGTGCCAGCAGCCAAGGGTATGAAAAACTGTTTTTT. Translation: CASSQGYEKLFF.

The rearrangement links TRBV15 to TRBJ1-1; TRBD1 agrees at 8 bases. Trimming at V came to 1 base and at J to 7 bases, leaving 5 bases not matched to a gene. This CDR3 spans 14 amino acids. The germline V gene has CDR1 LNHNV and CDR2 YYDKDF (reference sequence). The CDR3 region has the DNA TGTGCCACCAGCAGAGTTCGGACAGGGAGTGAAGCTTTCTTT. Residues: CATSRVRTGSEAFF.

This clone was seen once. The chain carries TRBV18 and TRBJ2-1; 7 positions agree with TRBD2. This CDR3 region has 15 residues. Losses at the gene ends were 6 bases for V and 9 bases for J; bases not matched to a gene: 14. From germline, CDR1 is KGHSH and CDR2 LQKENI. The CDR3 bases are TGTGCCAGCTCGGATAAGGGGCGGGAGTTTTCTGAGCAGTTCTTC. This encodes CASSDKGREFSEQFF.

The chain joins TRBV10-3 to TRBJ2-3; no clear D. V lost 2 bases and J 2 bases, leaving 14 bases between the germline ends. Germline lookup yields CDR1 ENHRY and CDR2 SYGVKD. The CDR3 length is 16 residues. CDR3 loop: CAISEPRSAHTDTQYF. DNA for the CDR3: TGTGCCATCAGTGAGCCCCGGTCGGCCCACACAGATACGCAGTATTTT.